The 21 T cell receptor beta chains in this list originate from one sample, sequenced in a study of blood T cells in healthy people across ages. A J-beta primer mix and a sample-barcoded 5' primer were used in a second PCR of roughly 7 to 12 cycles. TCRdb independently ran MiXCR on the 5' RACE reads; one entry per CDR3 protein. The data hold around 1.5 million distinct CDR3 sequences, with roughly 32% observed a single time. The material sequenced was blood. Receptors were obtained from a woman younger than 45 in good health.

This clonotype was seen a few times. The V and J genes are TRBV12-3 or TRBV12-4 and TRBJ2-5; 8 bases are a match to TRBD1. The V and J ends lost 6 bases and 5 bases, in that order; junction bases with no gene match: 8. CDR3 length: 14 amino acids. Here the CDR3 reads CASRLRTGWETQYF. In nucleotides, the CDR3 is TGTGCCAGCAGATTACGGACAGGGTGGGAGACCCAGTACTTC.

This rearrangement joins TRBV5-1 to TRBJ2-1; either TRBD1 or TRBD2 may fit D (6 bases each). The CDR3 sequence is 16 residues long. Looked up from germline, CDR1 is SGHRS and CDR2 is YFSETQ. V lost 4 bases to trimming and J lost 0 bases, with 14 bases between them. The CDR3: CASSKGGKSSYNEQFF. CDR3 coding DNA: TGCGCCAGCAGCAAAGGGGGGAAGAGCTCCTACAATGAGCAGTTCTTC.

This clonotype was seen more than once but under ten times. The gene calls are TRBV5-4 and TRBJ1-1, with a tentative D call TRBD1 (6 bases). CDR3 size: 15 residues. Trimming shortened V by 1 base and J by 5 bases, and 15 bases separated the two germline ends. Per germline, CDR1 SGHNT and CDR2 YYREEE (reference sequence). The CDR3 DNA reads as TGTGCCAGCAGCTTGATGGGTTTCAGGGGAACTGAAGCTTTCTTT. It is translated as CASSLMGFRGTEAFF.

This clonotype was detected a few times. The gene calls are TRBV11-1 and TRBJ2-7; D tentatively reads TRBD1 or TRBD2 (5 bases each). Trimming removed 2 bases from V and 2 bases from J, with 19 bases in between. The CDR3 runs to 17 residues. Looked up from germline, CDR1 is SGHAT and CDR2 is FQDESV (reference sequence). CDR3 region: CASSLPAIGTLPYEQYF. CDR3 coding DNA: TGTGCCAGCAGCTTACCGGCTATCGGGACCCTGCCCTACGAGCAGTACTTC. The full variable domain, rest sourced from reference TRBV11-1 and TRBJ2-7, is EAEVAQSPRYKITEKSQAVAFWCDPISGHATLYWYRQILGQGPELLVQFQDESVVDDSQLPKDRFSAERLKGVDSTLKIQPAELGDSAMYLCASSLPAIGTLPYEQYFGPGTRLTVT.

The CDR3 bases are TGCGCCAGCCGGGACAGCGAAGGTTCCCAGCATTTT. Translation gives CASRDSEGSQHF. The rearrangement links TRBV5-1 to TRBJ1-5; 7 bases match TRBD1. CDR3 size: 12 residues. V was clipped by 7 bases and J by 11 bases; unmatched bases: 9. In germline, CDR1 is SGHRS, CDR2 YFSETQ.

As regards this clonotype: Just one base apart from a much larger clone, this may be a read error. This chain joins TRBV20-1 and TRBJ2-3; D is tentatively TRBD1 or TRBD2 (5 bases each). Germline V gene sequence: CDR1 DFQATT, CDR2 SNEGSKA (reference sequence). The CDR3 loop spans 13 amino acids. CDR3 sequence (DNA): TGCAGTGCTCCCTCCGAGGGGCCAGATATGCAGTATTTT. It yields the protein CSAPSEGPDMQYF.

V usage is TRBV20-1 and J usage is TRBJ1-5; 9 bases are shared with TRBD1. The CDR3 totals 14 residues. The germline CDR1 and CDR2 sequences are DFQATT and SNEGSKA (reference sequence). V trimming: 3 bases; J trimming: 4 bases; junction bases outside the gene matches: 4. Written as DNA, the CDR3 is TGCAGTGCTAGCCGCGGGACAGGGAATCAGCCCCAGCATTTT. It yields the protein CSASRGTGNQPQHF.

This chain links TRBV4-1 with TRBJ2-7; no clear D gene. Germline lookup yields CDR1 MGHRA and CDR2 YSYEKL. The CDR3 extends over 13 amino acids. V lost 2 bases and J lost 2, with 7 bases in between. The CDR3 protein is CASSQRLTYEQYF. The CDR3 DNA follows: TGCGCCAGCAGCCAACGTCTAACCTACGAGCAGTACTTC.

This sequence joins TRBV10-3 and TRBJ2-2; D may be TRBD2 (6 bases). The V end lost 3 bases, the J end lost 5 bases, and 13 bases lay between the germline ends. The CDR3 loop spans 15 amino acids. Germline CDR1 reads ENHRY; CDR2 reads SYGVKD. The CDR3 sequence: CAISEGGIGTGELFF. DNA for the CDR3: TGTGCCATCAGTGAAGGAGGGATTGGGACCGGGGAGCTGTTTTTT.

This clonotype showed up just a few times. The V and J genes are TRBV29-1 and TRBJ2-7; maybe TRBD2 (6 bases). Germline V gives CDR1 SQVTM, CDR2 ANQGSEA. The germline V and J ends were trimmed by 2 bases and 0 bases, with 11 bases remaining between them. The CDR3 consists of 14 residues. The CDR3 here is CSVEFGTPSYEQYF. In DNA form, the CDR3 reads TGCAGCGTTGAATTCGGGACTCCCTCCTACGAGCAGTACTTC.

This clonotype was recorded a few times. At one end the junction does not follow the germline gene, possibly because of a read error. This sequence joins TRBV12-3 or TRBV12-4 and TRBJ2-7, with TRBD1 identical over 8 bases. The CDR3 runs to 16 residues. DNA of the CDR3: TGTGCCAGCAGTTTAGCTTCCGGGCAGGGGGCCGAGACCCAGTGCTTC. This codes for CASSLASGQGAETQCF.

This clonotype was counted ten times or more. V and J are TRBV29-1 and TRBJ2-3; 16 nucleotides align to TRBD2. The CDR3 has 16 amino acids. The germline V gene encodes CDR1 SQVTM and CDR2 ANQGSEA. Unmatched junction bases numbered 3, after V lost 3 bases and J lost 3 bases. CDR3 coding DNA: TGCAGCGTTGATGGGACTAGCGGGAGGGCAACAGATACGCAGTATTTT. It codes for CSVDGTSGRATDTQYF.

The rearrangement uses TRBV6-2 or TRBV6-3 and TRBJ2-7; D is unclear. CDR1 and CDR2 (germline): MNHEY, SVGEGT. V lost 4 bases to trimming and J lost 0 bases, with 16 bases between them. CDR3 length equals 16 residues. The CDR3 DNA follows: TGTGCCAGCAGTTCCCTCGATAGGCAGAGCTCCTACGAGCAGTACTTC. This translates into CASSSLDRQSSYEQYF.

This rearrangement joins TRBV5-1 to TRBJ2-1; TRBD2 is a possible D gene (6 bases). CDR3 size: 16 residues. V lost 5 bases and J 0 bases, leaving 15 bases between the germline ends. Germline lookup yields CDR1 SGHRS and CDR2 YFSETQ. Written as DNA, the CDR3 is TGCGCCAGCAGAAGTATCGGGGGTCTCTCCTACAATGAGCAGTTCTTC. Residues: CASRSIGGLSYNEQFF.

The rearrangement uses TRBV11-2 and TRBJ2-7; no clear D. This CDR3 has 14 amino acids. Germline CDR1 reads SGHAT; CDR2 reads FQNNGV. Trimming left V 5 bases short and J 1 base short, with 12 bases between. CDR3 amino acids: CASSAAHSSYEQYF. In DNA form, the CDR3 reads TGTGCCAGCAGCGCTGCTCACAGTTCCTACGAGCAGTACTTC.

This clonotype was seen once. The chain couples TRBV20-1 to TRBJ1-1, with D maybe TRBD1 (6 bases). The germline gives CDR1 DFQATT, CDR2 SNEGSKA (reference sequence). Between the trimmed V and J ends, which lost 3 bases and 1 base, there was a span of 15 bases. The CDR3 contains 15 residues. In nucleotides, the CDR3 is TGCAGTGCTAGTGGGGGCGGGGGATGGAACACTGAAGCTTTCTTT. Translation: CSASGGGGWNTEAFF.

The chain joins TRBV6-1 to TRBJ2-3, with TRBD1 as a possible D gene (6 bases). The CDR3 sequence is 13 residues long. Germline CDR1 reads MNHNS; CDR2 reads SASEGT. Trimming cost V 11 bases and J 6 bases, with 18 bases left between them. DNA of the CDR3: TGTGCCGGTCACACCCAGGGGCTGGATACGCAGTATTTT. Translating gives CAGHTQGLDTQYF.

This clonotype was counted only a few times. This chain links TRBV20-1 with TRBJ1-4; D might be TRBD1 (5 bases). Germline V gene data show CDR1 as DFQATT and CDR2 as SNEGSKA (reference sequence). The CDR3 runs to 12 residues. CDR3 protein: CTAGGTNEKLFF. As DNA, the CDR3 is TGCACCGCCGGGGGGACTAATGAAAAACTGTTTTTT.

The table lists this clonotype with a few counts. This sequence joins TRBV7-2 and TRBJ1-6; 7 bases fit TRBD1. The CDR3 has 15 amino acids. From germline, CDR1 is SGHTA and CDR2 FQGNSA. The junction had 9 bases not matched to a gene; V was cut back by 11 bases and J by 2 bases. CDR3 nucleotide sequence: TGTGCCGGGGCCAGGGGGAGCGCCTATAATTCACCCCTCCACTTT. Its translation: CAGARGSAYNSPLHF.

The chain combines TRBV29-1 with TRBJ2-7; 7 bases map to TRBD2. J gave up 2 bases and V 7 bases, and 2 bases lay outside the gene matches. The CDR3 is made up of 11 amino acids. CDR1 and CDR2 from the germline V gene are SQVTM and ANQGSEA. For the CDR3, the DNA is TGCAGCGGGGGGGGAACCTACGAGCAGTACTTC. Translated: CSGGGTYEQYF.

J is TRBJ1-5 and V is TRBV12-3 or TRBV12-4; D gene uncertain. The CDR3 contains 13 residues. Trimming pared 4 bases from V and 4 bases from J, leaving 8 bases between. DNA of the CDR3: TGTGCCAGCAGTTGCGAGACGAATCAGCCCCAGCATTTT. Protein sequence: CASSCETNQPQHF.